The present TCR beta chain was sequenced within a study of regulatory T cells in long-lasting Graves disease. The CDR3 runs 14 residues. The V end lost 0 bases, the J end lost 8 bases, and 13 bases lay between the germline ends. The germline gives CDR1 DFQATT, CDR2 SNEGSKA (reference sequence). Building the TCR beta libraries relied on iRepertoire HTBI primers, and CDR3 regions underwent Arm-PCR. In the authors' workflow: The identification of roughly 62 TRBV and over eleven TRBJ segments was made across samples. TCRdb ran MiXCR on the multiplex PCR reads and lists one entry per CDR3 protein. TCRdb assigned the V and J calls; the authors' analysis was not used. The table records under 450,000 distinct CDR3 sequences, around 20% of them present only once. Study-wide results and limits: Under persistent disease, TRBV28, TRBJ1-2 and TRBJ2-5 were used preferentially. Those with persistent disease had in common more public clonotypes (roughly 3,000) than new patients (roughly 930). Thyroid tissue went unstudied; only peripheral blood was examined.

This clonotype was seen more than once but under ten times. Its specificity is unknown. Time point described: persistent/refractory GD, antithyroid drugs over 5 years with positive TRAb. Isolated PBMC RNA provided the starting material for the TCR library. The sample was peripheral blood mononuclear cells (PBMCs), taken when the disease was refractory, from a patient treated with antithyroid drugs. This TCR was recovered from a female donor with Graves disease. The J gene is TRBJ2-2, the V gene TRBV20-1; the D gene is possibly TRBD1 (5 bases). CDR3 sequence reads: CSARDVIGAGELFF. CDR3 nucleotide sequence: TGCAGTGCTAGAGATGTCATTGGGGCTGGGGAGCTGTTTTTT.